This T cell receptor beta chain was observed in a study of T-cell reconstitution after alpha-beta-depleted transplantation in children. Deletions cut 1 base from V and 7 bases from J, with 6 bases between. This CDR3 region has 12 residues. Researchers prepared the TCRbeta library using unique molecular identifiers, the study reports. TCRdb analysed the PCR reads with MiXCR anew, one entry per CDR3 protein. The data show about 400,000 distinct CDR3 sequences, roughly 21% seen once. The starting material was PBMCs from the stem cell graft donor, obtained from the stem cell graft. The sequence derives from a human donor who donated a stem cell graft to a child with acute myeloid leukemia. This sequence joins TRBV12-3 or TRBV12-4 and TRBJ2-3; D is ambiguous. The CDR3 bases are TGTGCCAGCAGTTTAGGGACGAATACGCAGTATTTT. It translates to CASSLGTNTQYF.